This T cell receptor beta chain was obtained from a study of regulatory T cells in long-lasting Graves disease. Time point here: newly diagnosed GD, antithyroid drugs for less than 3 months. Isolated PBMC RNA provided the starting material for the TCR library. V lost 2 bases to trimming and J lost 3 bases, with 14 bases between them. The CDR3 spans 16 residues. The germline V gene has CDR1 SGHDN and CDR2 FVKESK. Through Arm-PCR of CDR3 regions and iRepertoire HTBI primers, TCR beta libraries were built. TCRdb re-derived calls from the multiplex PCR reads in MiXCR, one entry per CDR3 protein. Of some 400,000 distinct CDR3 sequences listed, about 15% are singletons. These records were also assigned to another study, of T cells in Graves' hyperthyroidism and ophthalmopathy. This second study notes: Patients aged 18 to 65 had newly diagnosed hyperthyroidism lasting under 2 months. A patient was excluded if there was uncontrolled infection, other autoimmune disease, pregnancy or lactation. The model predicted ophthalmopathy a median around 6 months before onset.

Sequenced material: peripheral blood mononuclear cells (PBMCs), taken at new diagnosis, from a patient treated with antithyroid drugs. The receptor comes from a woman in her twenties or thirties with Graves disease. The chain carries TRBV14 and TRBJ2-1, with D perhaps TRBD1 (5 bases). The CDR3 region has the DNA TGTGCCAGCAGCCAACCACGTGGGGCAAGCTACAATGAGCAGTTCTTC. Its protein is CASSQPRGASYNEQFF.